Below, one TCR beta chain is given with its context. Per sample, extraction of total RNA gave at least 5.5 micrograms in every case. CDR3 size: 15 residues. V was shortened by 6 bases and J by 3 bases, with 18 bases between the two germline ends. A J-beta primer mix and a sample-barcoded 5' primer were used in a second PCR of about 7 to 12 cycles. Via MiXCR, TCRdb re-called the 5' RACE reads, giving one row per CDR3 protein. The sample yields 800,000 to 950,000 distinct CDR3 sequences, 25% to 35% seen once. The record originates from a study of blood T cells in healthy people across ages. These sequences were also reported in another study, on T cells of mothers and their children.

V and J are TRBV12-3 or TRBV12-4 and TRBJ2-7; tentatively, D is TRBD1 (7 bases). The source is a woman aged 40 to 50 in good health. Sequenced material: blood. CDR3 in amino acids: CASRPGGTVCYEQYF. The CDR3 DNA is TGTGCCAGCAGGCCCGGCGGGACAGTCTGCTACGAGCAGTACTTC.